Each of the 19 T cell receptor beta chains below was sequenced from the same sample in a study of T cell responses to AZD1222 COVID-19 vaccine. TCRdb's copy holds only in-frame clones and misses some; the assay was immunoSEQ multiplex PCR. The sample lists fewer than 120,000 clones, around 80% occurring once. The source was peripheral blood, collected on day 0 of AZD1222 vaccination. These receptors came from an adult in good health.

The chain combines TRBV30 with TRBJ1-3, with D possibly TRBD1 on 6 matching bases. CDR3 length: 18 amino acids. Looked up from germline, CDR1 is GTSNPN and CDR2 is SVGIG (reference sequence). V lost 1 base and J lost 0, with 19 bases in between. The CDR3 is CAWSAGQLTFFSGNTIYF. In DNA, the CDR3 is TGTGCCTGGAGTGCTGGACAGCTTACATTCTTCTCTGGAAACACCATATATTTT.

This chain joins TRBV19 and TRBJ1-6; no reliable D call. In germline, CDR1 is LNHDA, CDR2 SQIVND (reference sequence). Trimming cost V 7 bases and J 0 bases, with 7 bases left between them. This CDR3 comprises 14 residues. This CDR3 reads CASMMSSYNSPLHF. In nucleotides, the CDR3 is TGTGCCAGTATGATGAGCTCCTATAATTCACCCCTCCACTTT.

The gene calls are TRBV7-3 and TRBJ1-1; D call uncertain. Germline V CDR1 and CDR2: SGHTA, FQGTGA. V was shortened by 3 bases and J by 5 bases, with 10 bases between the two germline ends. This CDR3 spans 13 amino acids. CDR3 DNA: TGTGCCAGCAGCTTTGGAGTCGGGACTGAAGCTTTCTTT. This gives the protein CASSFGVGTEAFF.

The chain is built from TRBV2 and TRBJ2-2, with unresolved D. V was pared by 4 bases and J by 1 base, with 13 bases between. Germline V lookup: CDR1 SNHLY, CDR2 FYNNEI. The CDR3 contains 16 residues. CDR3 amino acids: CASSVRPTGNTGELFF. The CDR3 DNA reads as TGTGCCAGCAGTGTTCGGCCAACCGGGAACACCGGGGAGCTGTTTTTT. Full variable domain (outside the CDR3, taken from reference TRBV2 and TRBJ2-2): EPEVTQTPSHQVTQMGQEVILRCVPISNHLYFYWYRQILGQKVEFLVSFYNNEISEKSEIFDDQFSVERPDGSNFTLKIRSTKLEDSAMYFCASSVRPTGNTGELFFGEGSRLTVL.

In DNA, the CDR3 is TGTGCCAGCTCACCCACGGGACAGGGGGCACTCACCGGGGAGCTGTTTTTT. Protein product: CASSPTGQGALTGELFF. The genes are TRBV18 and TRBJ2-2; TRBD1 aligns across 12 bases. The V and J ends lost 3 bases and 4 bases, in that order; junction bases with no gene match: 6. The CDR3 is 17 amino acids. Per the germline V gene, CDR1 is KGHSH and CDR2 is LQKENI.

The chain has TRBV14 and TRBJ1-1; the D is unclear. V was pared by 4 bases and J by 5 bases, with 14 bases between. The V gene's germline CDR1 is SGHDN and CDR2 FVKESK. This CDR3 has 14 residues. The CDR3 DNA follows: TGTGCCAGCAGCCTTTCGGGGTTAGGAACTGAAGCTTTCTTT. Its protein product is CASSLSGLGTEAFF.

Only a few counts were recorded for this clone. The gene calls are TRBV9 and TRBJ1-3; D unclear. This CDR3 is built from 14 residues. The V and J ends lost 5 bases and 0 bases respectively, with 9 bases between them. Germline loops: CDR1 SGDLS, CDR2 YYNGEE. The CDR3 reads CASSIVDSGNTIYF. Here the CDR3 DNA reads TGTGCCAGCAGTATCGTGGACTCTGGAAACACCATATATTTT.

This clone was seen once. J is TRBJ2-1 and V is TRBV6-5, with a tentative D call TRBD1 (6 bases). There are 15 residues in the CDR3. The V gene lost 4 bases and the J gene lost 0 bases, with 10 bases spanning the gap. Germline V gene lookup returns CDR1 MNHEY and CDR2 SVGAGI. The chain's CDR3 is CASSSLGGSYNEQFF. For the CDR3, the DNA is TGTGCCAGCAGTTCATTAGGGGGCTCCTACAATGAGCAGTTCTTC.

V and J are TRBV7-3 and TRBJ1-2; D possibly corresponds to TRBD1 (5 bases). V shed 6 bases and J shed 6 bases, with 17 bases lying between them. The CDR3 is 14 residues long. Germline lookup yields CDR1 SGHTA and CDR2 FQGTGA. CDR3 nucleotide sequence: TGTGCCAGCAGTAAGACTACAGGCATCAATGGCTACACCTTC. Protein product: CASSKTTGINGYTF.

The V call is TRBV6-5, the J call TRBJ2-7; TRBD2 aligns across 10 bases. Germline V gene data show CDR1 as MNHEY and CDR2 as SVGAGI. The V segment lost 5 bases and the J segment 0 bases; nucleotides outside the gene matches: 4. The CDR3 runs to 15 residues. CDR3 in amino acids: CASSKLAGSSYEQYF. The CDR3 DNA sequence: TGTGCCAGCAGTAAACTAGCGGGAAGCTCCTACGAGCAGTACTTC.

The chain couples TRBV28 to TRBJ1-5; TRBD1 agrees at 7 bases. V shed 3 bases, J shed 5 bases, and the junction held 10 bases outside the gene matches. CDR1 MDHEN and CDR2 SYDVKM come from the germline V gene. This CDR3 is built from 16 residues. This chain's CDR3 is CASSFGTQGVHQPQHF. The CDR3 nucleotides are TGTGCCAGCAGTTTCGGGACCCAGGGGGTCCATCAGCCCCAGCATTTT.

This clone was counted once. J is TRBJ2-3 and V is TRBV30; 9 positions match TRBD2. The CDR3 sequence is 13 residues long. The trim removed 4 bases at V and 4 bases at J, leaving 3 bases unmatched. Germline CDR1 and CDR2: GTSNPN and SVGIG (reference sequence). This CDR3 reads CAWIAGVADTQYF. As DNA, the CDR3 is TGTGCCTGGATAGCGGGGGTAGCAGATACGCAGTATTTT.

The chain joins TRBV9 to TRBJ1-1; no clear D gene. Trimming left V 1 base short and J 1 base short, with 11 bases between. This CDR3 region has 15 residues. Germline V gene lookup returns CDR1 SGDLS and CDR2 YYNGEE. The CDR3 sequence: CASSVYQIGNTEAFF. DNA for the CDR3: TGTGCCAGCAGCGTATACCAAATAGGGAACACTGAAGCTTTCTTT.

This clone has a count of ten or more. The chain joins TRBV4-1 to TRBJ1-3; possible D gene TRBD1, 5 bases. CDR1 and CDR2 (germline): MGHRA, YSYEKL. V gave up 0 bases and J gave up 2 bases, with 8 bases separating them. This CDR3 spans 15 amino acids. The CDR3 sequence: CASSQEQAAGNTIYF. CDR3 nucleotides: TGCGCCAGCAGCCAAGAACAGGCGGCTGGAAACACCATATATTTT.

The rearrangement joins TRBV7-9 to TRBJ2-7, with a tentative D call TRBD2 (5 bases). The assigned J gene may be wrong: the sequence end matches TRBJ2-5 better. Per germline, CDR1 SEHNR and CDR2 FQNEAQ (reference sequence). The CDR3 contains 14 residues. CDR3 in amino acids: CASSLARVGETQYF. The DNA for the CDR3 is TGTGCCAGCAGCTTAGCGCGGGTGGGAGAGACCCAGTACTTC.

J is TRBJ2-3 and V is TRBV7-2; 7 bases map to TRBD2. This CDR3 has 14 amino acids. V shed 4 bases, J shed 7 bases, and the junction held 8 bases outside the gene matches. Germline V gene sequence: CDR1 SGHTA, CDR2 FQGNSA. The CDR3 protein is CASSSRSSGNTQYF. CDR3 DNA sequence: TGTGCCAGCAGCTCCCGGTCTAGCGGAAATACGCAGTATTTT.

This sequence joins TRBV6-2 or TRBV6-3 and TRBJ1-1; a weak D match, TRBD1 (5 bases). The germline gives CDR1 MNHEY, CDR2 SVGEGT. This CDR3 comprises 14 residues. V was pared by 6 bases and J by 5 bases, with 16 bases between. The CDR3 here is CASSHKRQKTEAFF. The DNA for the CDR3 is TGTGCCAGCAGCCATAAGAGACAGAAGACTGAAGCTTTCTTT.

The chain recombines TRBV5-1 with TRBJ2-2, with D possibly being TRBD2 (6 bases). Germline V lookup: CDR1 SGHRS, CDR2 YFSETQ. V lost 5 bases, J lost 3 bases, and 11 bases lay in between. CDR3 length: 14 amino acids. CDR3 in DNA: TGCGCCAGCAGTGGGGGGTCTCACACCGGGGAGCTGTTTTTT. As protein: CASSGGSHTGELFF.

The V and J genes are TRBV6-5 and TRBJ1-1, with TRBD1 as a possible D gene (6 bases). The CDR3 contains 15 residues. The germline gives CDR1 MNHEY, CDR2 SVGAGI. V lost 7 bases and J lost 0, with 15 bases in between. The DNA for the CDR3 is TGTGCCAGCAATTTCAGGGGCGCCTTGAACACTGAAGCTTTCTTT. It codes for CASNFRGALNTEAFF.